The 20 T cell receptor beta chains in this list originate from one sample, sequenced in a study of CD8 T cells in Susac syndrome. RNA, at about 0.45 to 1 ug, was reverse transcribed with random hexamers. TCRdb re-called the immunoSEQ multiplex PCR reads through MiXCR, storing one row per CDR3 protein. The sample carries about 400,000 distinct CDR3 sequences, 75% to 90% recorded once. Source material: CD8+ T cells from PBMCs. These receptors came from a human donor with multiple sclerosis.

The genes are TRBV5-1 and TRBJ2-1; possibly TRBD1 for D (5 bases). The CDR3 consists of 15 residues. Trimming took 0 bases from V and 5 from J, leaving 12 bases between them. CDR1 is SGHRS, CDR2 YFSETQ, per germline. CDR3 region: CASSLAQDTDNEQFF. CDR3 DNA sequence: TGCGCCAGCAGCTTGGCTCAGGACACAGACAATGAGCAGTTCTTC.

The V call is TRBV5-1, the J call TRBJ2-2; perhaps TRBD1 as D (6 bases). The CDR3 is 16 amino acids. Per germline, CDR1 SGHRS and CDR2 YFSETQ. V dropped 0 bases and J dropped 4 bases, with 13 bases sitting between them. DNA of the CDR3: TGCGCCAGCAGCTTGGAGGGACAAAGTTTCACCGGGGAGCTGTTTTTT. Translation gives CASSLEGQSFTGELFF. Variable domain in full (rest from reference TRBV5-1 and TRBJ2-2): KAGVTQTPRYLIKTRGQQVTLSCSPISGHRSVSWYQQTPGQGLQFLFEYFSETQRNKGNFPGRFSGRQFSNSRSEMNVSTLELGDSALYLCASSLEGQSFTGELFFGEGSRLTVL.

The rearrangement links TRBV20-1 to TRBJ1-1; a possible D gene is TRBD1 (5 bases). Germline V gene data show CDR1 as DFQATT and CDR2 as SNEGSKA (reference sequence). The CDR3 spans 16 residues. Trimming stripped 3 bases from V and 0 bases from J, with 17 bases between. The CDR3 bases are TGCAGTGCTAGCTTATGGGAAGGGGCCGTGAACACTGAAGCTTTCTTT. This sequence encodes CSASLWEGAVNTEAFF.

CDR3 protein: CSVEALTGQYF. CDR3 sequence (DNA): TGCAGCGTTGAAGCCCTAACGGGCCAGTACTTC. The V gene is TRBV29-1, the J gene TRBJ2-7, with D unresolved. The CDR3 is made up of 11 amino acids. Germline V gives CDR1 SQVTM, CDR2 ANQGSEA. V was trimmed by 1 base and J by 10 bases, leaving 11 bases between them.

The V and J genes are TRBV2 and TRBJ2-1, with 7 nucleotides matching TRBD2. Germline loops: CDR1 SNHLY, CDR2 FYNNEI. The length of the CDR3 is 13 residues. J was trimmed by 6 bases and V by 8 bases; bases with no gene match: 7. The CDR3 region is CASRGLQLNEQFF. For the CDR3, the DNA is TGTGCCAGCCGGGGACTACAACTCAATGAGCAGTTCTTC.

Only one count was recorded for this clonotype. The chain combines TRBV4-2 with TRBJ2-3, with D perhaps matching TRBD2 (7 bases). The CDR3 extends over 16 amino acids. CDR1 is LGHNA and CDR2 is YNFKEQ in the germline V gene. V lost 1 base to trimming and J lost 3 bases, with 14 bases between them. CDR3 bases: TGTGCCAGCAGCCAAGTTGGGGGAGGGGGGACAGATACGCAGTATTTT. It codes for CASSQVGGGGTDTQYF.

The V call is TRBV29-1, the J call TRBJ1-2; the D gene is possibly TRBD1 (5 bases). CDR3 length equals 11 residues. Germline CDR1 SQVTM, CDR2 ANQGSEA. The V end lost 6 bases, the J end lost 8 bases, and 13 bases lay between the germline ends. As DNA, the CDR3 is TGCAGCGTAGGGACTGTGGGCGGCTACACCTTC. Translating gives CSVGTVGGYTF.

The chain combines TRBV5-1 with TRBJ2-2; no clear D. This CDR3 comprises 16 residues. Deletions cut 4 bases from V and 0 bases from J, with 13 bases between. The V gene's germline CDR1 is SGHRS and CDR2 YFSETQ. Here the CDR3 DNA reads TGCGCCAGCAGCCCCATGGGTGAAACGAACACCGGGGAGCTGTTTTTT. Its translation: CASSPMGETNTGELFF.

The CDR3 DNA sequence: TGTGCCAGCAGCCAAGCCATCCTCTATGGCTACACCTTC. It specifies CASSQAILYGYTF. V usage is TRBV14 and J usage is TRBJ1-2; unclear D gene. Trimming stripped 1 base from V and 4 bases from J, with 7 bases between. Germline values: CDR1 SGHDN, CDR2 FVKESK. The CDR3 has 13 residues.

V usage is TRBV6-2 or TRBV6-3 and J usage is TRBJ1-1; D possibly corresponds to TRBD1 (5 bases). V was pared by 4 bases and J by 4 bases, with 13 bases between. Looked up from germline, CDR1 is MNHEY and CDR2 is SVGEGT. This CDR3 contains 14 residues. In DNA form, the CDR3 reads TGTGCCAGCAGTTTCTTTAAGGGGCCCACTGAAGCTTTCTTT. It encodes CASSFFKGPTEAFF.

V and J are TRBV14 and TRBJ1-2; D unresolved. CDR1 is SGHDN, CDR2 FVKESK, per germline. V lost 2 bases to trimming and J lost 1 base, with 11 bases between them. This CDR3 contains 15 residues. CDR3: CASSQPTHYNYGYTF. For the CDR3, the DNA is TGTGCCAGCAGCCAACCGACACACTATAACTATGGCTACACCTTC.

This chain connects TRBV12-3 or TRBV12-4 to TRBJ2-2, with 7 nucleotides matching TRBD1. J lost 6 bases, V lost 4 bases, and 5 bases had no gene match. The CDR3 totals 14 residues. The CDR3 region has the DNA TGTGCCAGCAGTTCCAGACAGGGTTCCGGGGAGCTGTTTTTT. It encodes CASSSRQGSGELFF.

This sequence joins TRBV6-1 and TRBJ2-3; D gene unclear. The CDR3 consists of 15 residues. Trimming took off 6 bases at V and 0 bases at J, with 13 bases between the two ends. Germline lookup yields CDR1 MNHNS and CDR2 SASEGT. The CDR3 is CASSFYRPSTDTQYF. The CDR3 nucleotides are TGTGCCAGCAGCTTTTATAGACCTAGCACAGATACGCAGTATTTT.

The genes are TRBV7-2 and TRBJ2-3; D tentatively reads TRBD1 or TRBD2 (5 bases each). V lost 3 bases and J lost 0, with 7 bases in between. The CDR3 length is 14 residues. Germline assignment: CDR1 SGHTA and CDR2 FQGNSA. The CDR3 DNA sequence: TGTGCCAGCAGCTTCTGGGGGAGCACAGATACGCAGTATTTT. This translates into CASSFWGSTDTQYF.

This clonotype has only one observation. The rearrangement uses TRBV4-1 and TRBJ1-2, with D unclear. Germline V gene lookup returns CDR1 MGHRA and CDR2 YSYEKL. V was clipped by 4 bases and J by 0 bases, with 12 bases between them. CDR3 size: 15 residues. CDR3 nucleotides: TGCGCCAGCAGCCTGGGTCGGCTTTCTAACTATGGCTACACCTTC. Translated, it gives CASSLGRLSNYGYTF.

The gene calls are TRBV29-1 and TRBJ1-2; D is perhaps TRBD1 (5 bases). Germline V gene sequence: CDR1 SQVTM, CDR2 ANQGSEA. Trimming took 7 bases from V and 6 from J, leaving 24 bases between them. This CDR3 is built from 15 residues. CDR3 protein: CSAVIPGPASHGYTF. CDR3 nucleotides: TGCAGCGCCGTCATCCCGGGACCCGCTAGCCATGGCTACACCTTC. The full variable domain, rest sourced from reference TRBV29-1 and TRBJ1-2, is SAVISQKPSRDICQRGTSLTIQCQVDSQVTMMFWYRQQPGQSLTLIATANQGSEATYESGFVIDKFPISRPNLTFSTLTVSNMSPEDSSIYLCSAVIPGPASHGYTFGSGTRLTVV.

The chain combines TRBV4-1 with TRBJ1-4; TRBD1 agrees at 11 bases. The germline gives CDR1 MGHRA, CDR2 YSYEKL. The V gene end was trimmed by 3 bases and the J gene end by 4 bases; junction bases not matched to a gene: 4. The CDR3 contains 16 residues. CDR3 loop: CASSQPGTGGNEKLFF. The DNA for the CDR3 is TGCGCCAGCAGCCAGCCAGGGACAGGGGGTAATGAAAAACTGTTTTTT.

This chain joins TRBV5-6 and TRBJ2-5, with a tentative D call TRBD1 (6 bases). The CDR3 runs to 17 residues. The V gene's germline CDR1 is SGHDT and CDR2 YYEEEE. The V end lost 0 bases, the J end lost 5 bases, and 20 bases lay between the germline ends. The CDR3 is CASSLAYQGHGAETQYF. CDR3 bases: TGTGCCAGCAGCTTGGCCTATCAGGGGCATGGTGCGGAGACCCAGTACTTC. Full variable domain (rest looked up from reference TRBV5-6 and TRBJ2-5): DAGVTQSPTHLIKTRGQQVTLRCSPKSGHDTVSWYQQALGQGPQFIFQYYEEEERQRGNFPDRFSGHQFPNYSSELNVNALLLGDSALYLCASSLAYQGHGAETQYFGPGTRLLVL.

This clonotype has a single count. The chain joins TRBV7-9 to TRBJ2-3; D possibly matches TRBD1 or TRBD2 (5 bases each). Germline values: CDR1 SEHNR, CDR2 FQNEAQ (reference sequence). Trimming cost V 5 bases and J 5 bases, with 20 bases left between them. The CDR3 is 16 amino acids. This chain's CDR3 is CASSAGTRENGDTQYF. CDR3 sequence (DNA): TGTGCCAGCAGCGCCGGGACCAGGGAGAATGGAGATACGCAGTATTTT.

This clonotype was recorded only once. The chain links TRBV30 to TRBJ2-1; 11 bases are shared with TRBD2. CDR3 length: 14 residues. Germline loops: CDR1 GTSNPN, CDR2 SVGIG (reference sequence). The V and J ends lost 2 bases and 8 bases, in that order; junction bases with no gene match: 5. This chain's CDR3 is CAWSSSGRVDEQFF. CDR3 DNA: TGTGCCTGGAGTAGTAGCGGGAGGGTGGATGAGCAGTTCTTC.